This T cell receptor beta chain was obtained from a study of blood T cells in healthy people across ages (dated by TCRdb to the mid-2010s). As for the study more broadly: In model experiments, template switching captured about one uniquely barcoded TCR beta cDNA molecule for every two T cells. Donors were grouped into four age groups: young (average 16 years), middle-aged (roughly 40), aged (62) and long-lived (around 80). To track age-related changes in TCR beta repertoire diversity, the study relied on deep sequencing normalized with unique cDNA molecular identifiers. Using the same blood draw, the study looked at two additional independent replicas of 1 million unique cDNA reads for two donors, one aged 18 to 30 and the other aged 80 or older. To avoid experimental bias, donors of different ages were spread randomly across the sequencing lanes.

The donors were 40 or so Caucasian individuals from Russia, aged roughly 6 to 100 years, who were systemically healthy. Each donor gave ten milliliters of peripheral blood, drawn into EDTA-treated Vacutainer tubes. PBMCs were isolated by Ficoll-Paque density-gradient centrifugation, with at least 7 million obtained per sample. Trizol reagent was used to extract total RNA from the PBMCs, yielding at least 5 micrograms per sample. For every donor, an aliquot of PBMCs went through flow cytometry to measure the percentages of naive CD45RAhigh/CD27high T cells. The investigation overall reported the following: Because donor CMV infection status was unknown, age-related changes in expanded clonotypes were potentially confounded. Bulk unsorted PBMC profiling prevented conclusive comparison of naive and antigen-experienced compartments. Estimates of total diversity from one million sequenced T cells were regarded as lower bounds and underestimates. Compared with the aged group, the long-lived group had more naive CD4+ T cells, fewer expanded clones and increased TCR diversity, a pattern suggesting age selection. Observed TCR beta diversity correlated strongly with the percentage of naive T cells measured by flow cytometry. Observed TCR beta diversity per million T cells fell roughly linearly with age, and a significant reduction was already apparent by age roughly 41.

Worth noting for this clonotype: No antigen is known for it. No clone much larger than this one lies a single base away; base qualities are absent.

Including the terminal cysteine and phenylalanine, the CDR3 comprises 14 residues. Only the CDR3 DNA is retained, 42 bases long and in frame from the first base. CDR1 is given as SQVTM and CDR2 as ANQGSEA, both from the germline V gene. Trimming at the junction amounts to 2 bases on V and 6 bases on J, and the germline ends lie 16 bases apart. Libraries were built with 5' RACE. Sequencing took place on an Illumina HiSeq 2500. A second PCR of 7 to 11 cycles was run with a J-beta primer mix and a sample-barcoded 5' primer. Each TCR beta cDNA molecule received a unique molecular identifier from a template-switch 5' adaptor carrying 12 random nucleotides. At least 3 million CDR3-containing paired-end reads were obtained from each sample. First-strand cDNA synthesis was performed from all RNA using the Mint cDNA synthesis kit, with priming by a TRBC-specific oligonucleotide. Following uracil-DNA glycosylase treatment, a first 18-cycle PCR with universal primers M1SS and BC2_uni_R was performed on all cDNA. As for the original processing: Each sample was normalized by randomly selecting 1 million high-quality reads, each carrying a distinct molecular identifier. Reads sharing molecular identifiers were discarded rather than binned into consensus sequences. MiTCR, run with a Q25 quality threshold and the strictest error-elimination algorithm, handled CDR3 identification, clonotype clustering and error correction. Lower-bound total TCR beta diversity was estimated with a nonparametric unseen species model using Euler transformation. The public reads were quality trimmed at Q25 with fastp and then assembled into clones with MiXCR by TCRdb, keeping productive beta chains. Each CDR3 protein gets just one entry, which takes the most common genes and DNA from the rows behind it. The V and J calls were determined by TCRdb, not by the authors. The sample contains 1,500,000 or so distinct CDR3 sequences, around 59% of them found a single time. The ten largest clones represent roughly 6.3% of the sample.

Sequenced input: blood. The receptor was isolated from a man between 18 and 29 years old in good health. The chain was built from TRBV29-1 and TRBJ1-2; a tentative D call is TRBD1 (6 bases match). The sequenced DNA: TGCAGCGTTGAAAACCTCCGGGACATCCATGGCTACACCTTC. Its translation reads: CSVENLRDIHGYTF.